This T cell receptor (beta chain) comes out of a study of blood T cell repertoires in COVID-19. Turning to the study itself: The samples span acute and convalescent COVID-19 from the United States, Italy and Spain. In each case, the material was cDNA or gDNA derived from T cells, B-cell-depleted T cells, or PBMCs.

This CDR3 has 13 amino acids. Germline values: CDR1 SGHAT, CDR2 FQNNGV. With 4 bases clipped from V and 13 bases from J, the junction kept 6 bases outside the gene matches. Per the authors' pipeline: Estimation of nucleated cell counts relied on the amplification of reference gene primers. Assay: immunoSEQ multiplex PCR; the TCRdb copy retains only in-frame clones and omits some. That table is the source of V, J and clone size, and D and trimming were worked out from the DNA. The profile shows fewer than 350,000 clones, 88% of them singletons. The receptor was derived from a man younger than 35 with active or convalescent COVID-19. The material sequenced was peripheral blood. The V call is TRBV11-2, the J call TRBJ1-6; 8 nucleotides align to TRBD1. CDR3 coding DNA: TGTGCCAGCAGCTGGGACAGGTTTGCGCCCCTCCACTTT. It translates to CASSWDRFAPLHF.